Given below is one T cell receptor beta chain in context. No cognate antigen has been identified for it. One base away there is no much larger clone; base qualities are not given. The cysteine opens and the phenylalanine closes a CDR3 of 17 amino acids. Only CDR3 DNA is held: 51 bases, read in frame from base 1. At the junction V is shortened by 3 bases and J by 1 base; bases outside the gene matches: 8. CDR1 is given as MDHEN and CDR2 as SYDVKM, both from the germline V gene. These data are taken from a study of T cells in Graves' hyperthyroidism and ophthalmopathy (dated by TCRdb to the late 2010s). With respect to the entire study: Peripheral blood samples were taken at the time of initial diagnosis, prior to any treatment. A discovery cohort of about a hundred patients, about 40 with Graves' ophthalmopathy and fewer than 65 with stable Graves' hyperthyroidism, was used to find distinguishing TCR V-J signatures. An independent validation cohort of around 19 hyperthyroidism patients and 17 patients who later progressed to ophthalmopathy tested prospective prediction of ophthalmopathy. The 90 to 100 discovery patients were randomly split 7:3 into training and test sets. In over five Graves' hyperthyroidism patients, the study also compared T-cell repertoires from thyroid tissue with T-cell repertoires from blood. Once sampling was done, hyperthyroidism patients were given methimazole at a starting dose of 30 mg daily, whereas ophthalmopathy patients were given high-dose intravenous methylprednisolone. The paper reports TCR Vbeta CDR3 sequencing of over 130 peripheral blood samples: 43 ophthalmopathy, 70 to 85 hyperthyroidism and around 17 progressor patients.

What the authors observed across the whole study: During validation, the model predicted progression to ophthalmopathy a median of around six months ahead of onset, with roughly 65% sensitivity and roughly 72% specificity. No statistical method was used to set the sample size in advance, and investigators knew the group allocation. A model built on a 13 V-J signature distinguished ophthalmopathy from stable hyperthyroidism, reaching about 88% sensitivity and under 84% specificity in cross-validation and 80%/75% in testing. Blood samples also contained most of the expanded thyroid clonotypes (frequency above 0.001), which suggests that blood repertoires may reflect thyroid immune responses.

Amplification of TCR beta CDR3 regions was carried out from RNA transcripts. The TCR CDR3 was subjected to a first round of RT-PCR using the HTBI primer set and the Qiagen OneStep RT-PCR kit. A second multiplex PCR round built the libraries, followed by size selection and purification. Libraries were sequenced paired-end with 100 bp reads on an Illumina HiSeq2000. As for how the authors treated the data: Raw data were processed with SOAPnuke, discarding reads with adapters, uncalled bases, mean Phred below 15, or no exact constant-primer or identifier match. COPE v1.2.5 was used to merge high-quality paired reads, and clonotypes were defined as unique nucleotide sequences. MiTCR v1.1 was used to align clonotypes to the IMGT TRBV, TRBD and TRBJ reference segments. Analysis was restricted to V-J combinations with a frequency above 0.0001, which covered 98% to 99.2% of repertoires. A TCS score was defined as the ratio between F50 (clonal expansion) and ExV (chaos), using BLOSUM62-based TCRdist between CDR3 peptides within each V-J. Welch's t-statistics and random forest reduced 514 V-J features to some 14, which were used in a naive Bayes classifier (R e1071). TCRdb reprocessed the public reads (quality trimming at Q25 with fastp, clone calling with MiXCR) and kept in-frame beta chains. Rows with one shared CDR3 protein collapse into an entry with the most common genes and DNA. The V and J calls here are based on TCRdb, not the publication. A total of 530,000 or so distinct CDR3 sequences appear in this sample, about a sixth of them only once. Approximately 18% of the sample is taken by the ten largest.

Ophthalmopathy patients had moderately to severely active disease, with a Clinical Activity Score of 3 or more, a NOSPECS grade of 4 or more, and a disease duration of less than 3 months. Exclusion was applied to patients with uncontrolled infections, other autoimmune diseases, pregnancy or lactation. Diagnoses were based on clinical symptoms, serum thyroxine and TRAb, thyroid ultrasound and orbital computed tomography. PBMCs were isolated from 7.5 to 10 ml of fresh peripheral blood by Ficoll-Paque density gradient centrifugation. Total RNA was extracted with Trizol reagent, and quality was checked on an Agilent 2100 Bioanalyzer.

The sequence is built from TRBV28 and TRBJ2-2; 7 bases in the junction line up with TRBD1. Material: blood. This clonotype originated in a woman aged 18-29 years with Graves' ophthalmopathy. The CDR3 region has the sequence CASSLIGWTGNTGELFF. The nucleotide sequence is TGTGCCAGCAGTTTGATTGGGTGGACAGGGAACACCGGGGAGCTGTTTTTT.